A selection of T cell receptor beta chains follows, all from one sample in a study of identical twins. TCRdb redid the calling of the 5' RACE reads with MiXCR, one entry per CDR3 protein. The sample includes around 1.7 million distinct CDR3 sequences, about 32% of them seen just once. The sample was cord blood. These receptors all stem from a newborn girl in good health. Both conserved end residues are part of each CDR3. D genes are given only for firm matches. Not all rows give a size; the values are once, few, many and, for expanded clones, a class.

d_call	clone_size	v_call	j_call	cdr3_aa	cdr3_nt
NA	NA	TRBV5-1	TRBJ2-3	CASSSGSQSPDTQYF	TGCGCCAGCAGCTCGGGGAGTCAAAGCCCAGATACGCAGTATTTT
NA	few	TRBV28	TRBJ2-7	CASSPPPVQYF	TGTGCCAGCAGTCCACCCCCAGTCCAGTACTTC
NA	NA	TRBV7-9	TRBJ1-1	CASSPQNGNTEAFF	TGTGCCAGCAGCCCACAGAACGGGAACACTGAAGCTTTCTTT
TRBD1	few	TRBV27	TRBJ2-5	CASSVIQGAPETQYF	TGTGCCAGCAGTGTAATACAGGGGGCGCCGGAGACCCAGTACTTC
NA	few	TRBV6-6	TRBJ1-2	CASSYSGAGYGYTF	TGTGCCAGCAGTTACTCAGGGGCGGGCTATGGCTACACCTTC
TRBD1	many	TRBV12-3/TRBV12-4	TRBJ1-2	CASSLTQGVYGYTF	TGTGCCAGCAGTTTAACCCAGGGGGTATATGGCTACACCTTC
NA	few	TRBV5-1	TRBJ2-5	CASSSLDKPPNQYF	TGCGCCAGCAGTTCGCTTGATAAACCCCCGAATCAGTACTTC
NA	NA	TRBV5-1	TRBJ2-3	CASSLARRASTDTQYF	TGCGCCAGCAGCTTGGCCCGGCGGGCGAGCACAGATACGCAGTATTTT
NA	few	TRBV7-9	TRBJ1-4	CASSLSPNRGSTNEKLFF	TGTGCCAGCAGCTTATCTCCAAACCGGGGATCCACTAATGAAAAACTGTTTTTT
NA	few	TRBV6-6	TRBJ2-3	CASSYLGGEAQYF	TGTGCCAGCAGTTACCTGGGGGGCGAGGCGCAGTATTTT
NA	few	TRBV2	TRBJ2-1	CASTLRAVSSYNEQFF	TGTGCCAGCACCCTAAGGGCCGTGAGCTCCTACAATGAGCAGTTCTTC
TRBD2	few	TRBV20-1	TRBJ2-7	CSAPLFTRGSPYEQYF	TGCAGTGCTCCCCTTTTTACTCGCGGGAGCCCCTACGAGCAGTACTTC
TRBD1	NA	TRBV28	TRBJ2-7	CASRRDSWSSYEQYF	TGTGCCAGCAGGAGGGACAGTTGGAGCTCCTACGAGCAGTACTTC
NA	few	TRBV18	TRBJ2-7	CASSPPSKGSYEQYF	TGTGCCAGCTCACCACCTTCTAAGGGCTCCTACGAGCAGTACTTC
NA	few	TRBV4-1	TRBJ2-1	CASSTANYNEQFF	TGCGCCAGCAGCACGGCGAATTACAATGAGCAGTTCTTC
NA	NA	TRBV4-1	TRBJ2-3	CASSARIKRGTDTQYF	TGCGCCAGCAGCGCCAGGATTAAGCGGGGCACAGATACGCAGTATTTT
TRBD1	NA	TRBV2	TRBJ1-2	CASIPLEGAGGYTF	TGTGCCAGCATCCCCCTGGAGGGGGCTGGTGGCTACACCTTC
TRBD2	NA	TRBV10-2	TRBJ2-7	CASSVSGGTYEQYF	TGCGCCAGCAGTGTTAGCGGGGGCACCTACGAGCAGTACTTC